The entry below gives a single TCR beta chain sequence along with its context. This sample is drawn from a study of blood T cell repertoires in COVID-19. As for the study in general: Nucleic acid was either cDNA or gDNA, and it came from T cells, B-cell-depleted T cells, or PBMCs.

Under the authors' procedure: Reference gene primer amplification yielded estimated nucleated cell counts. The method was immunoSEQ multiplex PCR; TCRdb's version includes in-frame clones alone and lacks a portion of them. Clone size and the V and J calls come from that table; the DNA yielded D and trimming. The repertoire holds some 670,000 clones, about 87% seen once, with 0.2% to 0.3% in the top ten. Germline V gives CDR1 SGHTA, CDR2 FQGNSA. The CDR3 has 15 amino acids. V gave up 5 bases and J gave up 10 bases; unmatched junction bases: 13. This clonotype was obtained from a woman aged 18-30 years with acute or convalescent COVID-19. V gene TRBV7-2 combines with J gene TRBJ1-1; 10 bases fit TRBD1. The material sequenced was peripheral blood. The DNA of the CDR3 is TGTGCCAGCAGCCCCACGACAGGGGGCGGGTTAGGAGCTTTCTTT. It encodes CASSPTTGGGLGAFF.